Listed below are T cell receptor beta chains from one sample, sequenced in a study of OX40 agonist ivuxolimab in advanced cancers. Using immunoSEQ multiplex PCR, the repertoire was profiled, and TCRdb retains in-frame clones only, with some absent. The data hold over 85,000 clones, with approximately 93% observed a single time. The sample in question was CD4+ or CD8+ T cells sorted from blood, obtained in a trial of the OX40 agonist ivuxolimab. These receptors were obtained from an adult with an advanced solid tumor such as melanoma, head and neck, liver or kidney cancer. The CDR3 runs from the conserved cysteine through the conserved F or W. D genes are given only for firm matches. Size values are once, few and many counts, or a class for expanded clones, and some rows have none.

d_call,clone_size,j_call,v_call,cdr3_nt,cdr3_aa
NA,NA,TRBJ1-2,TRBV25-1,TGTGCCAGTTCTCAGGCGGATGGCTACACCTTC,CASSQADGYTF
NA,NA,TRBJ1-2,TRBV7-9,TGTGCCAGCAGCTTAGGAGGGGCGGATGGCTACACCTTC,CASSLGGADGYTF
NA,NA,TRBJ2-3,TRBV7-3,TGTGCCAGCAGCGTTAGCACAGATACGCAGTATTTT,CASSVSTDTQYF
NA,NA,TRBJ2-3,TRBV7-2,TGTGCCAGCAGCCTAGACACAGATACGCAGTATTTT,CASSLDTDTQYF
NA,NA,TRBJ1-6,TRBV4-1,TGCGCCAGCAGCCTTCTAGGGGGGCGGGGGCCTTCACCCCTCCACTTT,CASSLLGGRGPSPLHF
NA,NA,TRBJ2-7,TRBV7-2,TGTGCCAGCAGCCAGACGGGCTACGAGCAGTACTTC,CASSQTGYEQYF
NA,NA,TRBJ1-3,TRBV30,TGTGCCTATACACAGGGCCCTGGAAACACCATATATTTT,CAYTQGPGNTIYF
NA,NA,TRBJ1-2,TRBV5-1,TGCGCCAGCAGCTTGGGTGGGGATGACGGCTACACCTTC,CASSLGGDDGYTF
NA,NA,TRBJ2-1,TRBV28,TGTGCCAGCAGTTTAGCGGGCCCAAAAGGGTACGAGCAGTTCTTC,CASSLAGPKGYEQFF
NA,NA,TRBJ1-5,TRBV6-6,TGTGCCAGCAGTTACAGGGGAGGTTTGCAGCCCCAGCATTTT,CASSYRGGLQPQHF
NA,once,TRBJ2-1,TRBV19,TGTGCCAGTAATCTCGGAGGGGGATACAATGAGCAGTTCTTC,CASNLGGGYNEQFF
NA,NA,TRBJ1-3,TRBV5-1,TGCGCCAGCAGTTCCCTGGGCTCTGGAAACACCATATATTTT,CASSSLGSGNTIYF
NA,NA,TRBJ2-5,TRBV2,TGTGCCAGCAGCGACCGGGACAAAGAGACCCAGTACTTC,CASSDRDKETQYF
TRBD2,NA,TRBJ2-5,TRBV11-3,TGTGCCAGCAGCGGACTAGCGGGAGGGGGGCTGGAGACCCAGTACTTC,CASSGLAGGGLETQYF
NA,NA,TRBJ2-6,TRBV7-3,TGTGCCAGCAGCATCACGATATCTGGGGCCAACGTCCTGACTTTC,CASSITISGANVLTF
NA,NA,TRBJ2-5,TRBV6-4,TGTGCCAGCAGAGAGACCCAGTACTTC,CASRETQYF
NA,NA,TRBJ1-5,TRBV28,TGTGCTACCGAAGGGGGTATCAGTCAGCCCCAGCATTTT,CATEGGISQPQHF
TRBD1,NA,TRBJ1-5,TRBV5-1,TGCGCCAGCAGCTCCGGGACAGGGGGAGGACAGCCCCAGCATTTT,CASSSGTGGGQPQHF
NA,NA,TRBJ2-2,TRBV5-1,TGCGCCAGCAGCCTCGGGCCGCCTGGGGAGCTGTTTTTT,CASSLGPPGELFF
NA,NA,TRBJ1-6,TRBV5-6,TGTGCCAGCAGCTCACAGGTCGCCCAGTATAATTCACCCCTCCACTTT,CASSSQVAQYNSPLHF
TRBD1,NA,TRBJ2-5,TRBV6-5,TGTGCCAGCAATCAGGGGGACAGTGGGGCCAGGACCCAGTACTTC,CASNQGDSGARTQYF
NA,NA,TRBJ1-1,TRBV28,TGTGCCAGCAGTTTGCCTGAGCGGGGAGCTTTCTTT,CASSLPERGAFF
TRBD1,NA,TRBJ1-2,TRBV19,TGTGCCAGTAGTATGCTTGGGACAGGGTACTATGGCTACACCTTC,CASSMLGTGYYGYTF
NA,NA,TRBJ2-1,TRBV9,TGTGCCAGCAGCGGTGGGGACGGGAATCGGCATGAGCAGTTCTTC,CASSGGDGNRHEQFF
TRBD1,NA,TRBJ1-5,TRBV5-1,TGCGCCAGCAGCCTTGGACCTCGACAGGGTGCTCAGCCCCAGCATTTT,CASSLGPRQGAQPQHF
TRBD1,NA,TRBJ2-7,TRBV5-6,TGTGCCAGCAGCCGGGACAGGGGTGGGGAGCAGTACTTC,CASSRDRGGEQYF
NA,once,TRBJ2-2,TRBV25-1,TGTGCCAGCAGTGAATTAGGTGGGGGGGCCGACACCGGGGAGCTGTTTTTT,CASSELGGGADTGELFF